The clone carrying this T cell receptor (beta chain) was recorded once. Its antigen is not known. Primers: 60 V beta forward and 13 J beta reverse. Only in-frame clones appear in the TCRdb table, and some are missing; sequencing was by immunoSEQ multiplex PCR. This sample carries 65,000 to 90,000 clones, approximately 80% of them seen once, and the ten largest clones take about 2.1%. The sample is drawn from a study of glioma-infiltrating T cells after dendritic cell vaccination. Study outcomes and limitations: Higher pretreatment TIL content predicted longer progression-free time and survival.

Trimming stripped 6 bases from V and 7 bases from J, with 15 bases between. Per the germline V gene, CDR1 is MNHNY and CDR2 is SVGAGI (reference sequence). CDR3 length: 14 residues. The source is a human donor with glioblastoma. Sequenced material: blood, taken before dendritic cell vaccination. This sequence joins TRBV6-6 and TRBJ1-4, with D maybe TRBD1 (6 bases). The CDR3 DNA reads as TGTGCCAGCAGCAAGAGGGACACGGGTGAAAAACTGTTTTTT. Its protein product is CASSKRDTGEKLFF.